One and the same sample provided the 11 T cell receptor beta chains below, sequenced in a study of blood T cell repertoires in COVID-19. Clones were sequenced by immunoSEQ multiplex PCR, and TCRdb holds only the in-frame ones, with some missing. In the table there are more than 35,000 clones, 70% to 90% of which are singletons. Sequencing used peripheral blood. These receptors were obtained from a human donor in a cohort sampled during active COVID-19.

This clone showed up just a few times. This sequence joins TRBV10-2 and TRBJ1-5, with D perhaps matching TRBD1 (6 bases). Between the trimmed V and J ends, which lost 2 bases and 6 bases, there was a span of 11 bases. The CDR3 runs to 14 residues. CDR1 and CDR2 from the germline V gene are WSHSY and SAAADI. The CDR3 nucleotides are TGCGCCAGCAGTGAGCTCCGGGGGGCTCAGCCCCAGCATTTT. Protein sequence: CASSELRGAQPQHF.

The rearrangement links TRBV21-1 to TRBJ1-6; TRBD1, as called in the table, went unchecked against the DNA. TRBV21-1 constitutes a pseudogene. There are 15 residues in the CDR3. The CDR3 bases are TGTGCCAGCCACTCTGAACAGGGGGCTTTTTCACCCCTCCACTTT. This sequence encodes CASHSEQGAFSPLHF.

The CDR3 is CASSRAYGGGLYTDTQYF. The DNA of the CDR3 is TGTGCCAGCAGCCGAGCCTATGGAGGGGGCCTTTACACAGATACGCAGTATTTT. The chain employs TRBV3-1 (or the pseudogene TRBV3-2) and TRBJ2-3, with D maybe TRBD1 (7 bases). CDR3 length: 18 residues. Deletions cut 4 bases from V and 2 bases from J, with 22 bases between. Germline CDR1 LGHDT, CDR2 YNNKEL (reference sequence).

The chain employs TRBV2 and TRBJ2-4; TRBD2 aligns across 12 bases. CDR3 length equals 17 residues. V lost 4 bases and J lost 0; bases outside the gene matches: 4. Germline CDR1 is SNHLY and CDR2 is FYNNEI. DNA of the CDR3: TGTGCCAGCAGTGTTCTAGCGGGGGGGTTAGCCAAAAACATTCAGTACTTC. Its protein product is CASSVLAGGLAKNIQYF.

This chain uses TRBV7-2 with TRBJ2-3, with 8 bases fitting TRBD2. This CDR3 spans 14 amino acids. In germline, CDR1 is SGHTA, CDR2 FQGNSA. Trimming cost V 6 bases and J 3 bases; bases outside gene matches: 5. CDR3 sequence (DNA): TGTGCCAGCAGTCGGGGGGGCCTAACAGATACGCAGTATTTT. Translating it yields CASSRGGLTDTQYF.

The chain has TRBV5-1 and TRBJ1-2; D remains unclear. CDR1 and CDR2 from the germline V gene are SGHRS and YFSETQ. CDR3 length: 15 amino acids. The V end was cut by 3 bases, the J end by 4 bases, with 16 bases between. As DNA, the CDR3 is TGCGCCAGCAGCTCCGGATATGACACTGGCTATGGCTACACCTTC. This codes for CASSSGYDTGYGYTF.

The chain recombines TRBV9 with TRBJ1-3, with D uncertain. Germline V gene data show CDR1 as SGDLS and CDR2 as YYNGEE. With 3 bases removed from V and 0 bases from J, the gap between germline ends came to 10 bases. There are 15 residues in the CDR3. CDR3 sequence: CASSAEERSGNTIYF. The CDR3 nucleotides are TGTGCCAGCAGCGCAGAAGAACGCTCTGGAAACACCATATATTTT.

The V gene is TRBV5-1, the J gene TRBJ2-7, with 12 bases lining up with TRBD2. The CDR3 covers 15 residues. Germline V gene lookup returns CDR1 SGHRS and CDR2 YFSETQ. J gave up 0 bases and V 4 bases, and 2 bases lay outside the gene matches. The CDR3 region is CASSQLAGGSYEQYF. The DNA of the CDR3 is TGCGCCAGCAGCCAACTAGCGGGAGGCTCCTACGAGCAGTACTTC.

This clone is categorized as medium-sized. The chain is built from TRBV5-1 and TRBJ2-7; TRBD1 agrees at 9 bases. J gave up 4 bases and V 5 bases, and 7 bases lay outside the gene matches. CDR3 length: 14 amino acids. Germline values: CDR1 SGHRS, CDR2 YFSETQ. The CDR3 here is CASRPGTGSYEQYF. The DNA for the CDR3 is TGCGCCAGCAGGCCTGGGACAGGGAGTTACGAGCAGTACTTC.

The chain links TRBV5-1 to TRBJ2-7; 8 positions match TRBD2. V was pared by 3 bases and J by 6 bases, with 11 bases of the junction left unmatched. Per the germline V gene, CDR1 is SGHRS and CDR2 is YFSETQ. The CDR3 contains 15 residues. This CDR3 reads CASSSGSSGWGEQYF. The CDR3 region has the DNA TGCGCCAGCAGCTCGGGGTCTAGCGGGTGGGGCGAGCAGTACTTC.

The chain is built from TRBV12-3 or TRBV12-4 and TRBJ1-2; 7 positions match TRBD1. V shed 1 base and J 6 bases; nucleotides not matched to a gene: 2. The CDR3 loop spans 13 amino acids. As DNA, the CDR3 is TGTGCCAGCAGTTTAGATCAGGGGGATGGCTACACCTTC. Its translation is CASSLDQGDGYTF.